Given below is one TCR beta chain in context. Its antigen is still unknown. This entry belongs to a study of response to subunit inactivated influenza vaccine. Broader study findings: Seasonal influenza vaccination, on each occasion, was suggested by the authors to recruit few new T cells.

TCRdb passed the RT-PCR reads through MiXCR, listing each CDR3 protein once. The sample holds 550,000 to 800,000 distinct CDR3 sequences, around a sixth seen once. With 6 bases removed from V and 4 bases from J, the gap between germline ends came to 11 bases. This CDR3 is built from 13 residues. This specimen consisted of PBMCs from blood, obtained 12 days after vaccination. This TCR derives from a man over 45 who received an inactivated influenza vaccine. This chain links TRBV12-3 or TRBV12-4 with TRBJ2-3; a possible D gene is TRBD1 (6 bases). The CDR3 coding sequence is TGTGCCAGCAGCAGACAGGAAGCAGATACGCAGTATTTT. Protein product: CASSRQEADTQYF.